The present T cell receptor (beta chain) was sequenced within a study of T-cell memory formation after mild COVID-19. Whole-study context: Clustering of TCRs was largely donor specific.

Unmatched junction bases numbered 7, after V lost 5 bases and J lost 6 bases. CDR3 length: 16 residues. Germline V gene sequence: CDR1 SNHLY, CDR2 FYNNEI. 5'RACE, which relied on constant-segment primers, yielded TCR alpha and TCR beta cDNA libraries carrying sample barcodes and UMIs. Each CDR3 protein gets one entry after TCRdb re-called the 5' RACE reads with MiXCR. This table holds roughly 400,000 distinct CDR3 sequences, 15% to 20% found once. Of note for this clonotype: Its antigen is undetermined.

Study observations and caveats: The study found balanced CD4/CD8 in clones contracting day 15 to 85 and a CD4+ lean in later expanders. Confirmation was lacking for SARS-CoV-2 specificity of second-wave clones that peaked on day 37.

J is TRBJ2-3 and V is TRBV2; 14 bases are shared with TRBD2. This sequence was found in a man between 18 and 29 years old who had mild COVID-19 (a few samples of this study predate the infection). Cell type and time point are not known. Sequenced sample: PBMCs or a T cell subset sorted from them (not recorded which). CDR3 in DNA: TGTGCCAGCAGTACCGGGACTAGCGGGGGATCGGATACGCAGTATTTT. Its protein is CASSTGTSGGSDTQYF. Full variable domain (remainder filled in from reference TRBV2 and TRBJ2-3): EPEVTQTPSHQVTQMGQEVILRCVPISNHLYFYWYRQILGQKVEFLVSFYNNEISEKSEIFDDQFSVERPDGSNFTLKIRSTKLEDSAMYFCASSTGTSGGSDTQYFGPGTRLTVL.